Here is one T cell receptor beta chain with its context. Antigen specificity is unknown. This record belongs to a study of vaccination and CD4 T cells after COVID-19. V was pared by 6 bases and J by 0 bases, with 5 bases of the junction left unmatched. Germline loops: CDR1 LNHDA, CDR2 SQIVND (reference sequence). The CDR3 runs to 14 residues. The treatment here: approximately nine-day PBMC culture with coronavirus spike peptide pools or control peptides (ViraFEST assay). Sequence data for DNA of cultured CD4+ T cells were generated by the Oncomine TCR Beta short-read assay. CD4+ T cells were cultured, and genomic DNA was extracted from them. TCRdb independently ran MiXCR on the PCR reads; one entry per CDR3 protein. The profile shows about 20,000 distinct CDR3 sequences, roughly 51% of them singletons.

The clonotype was recovered from a human donor who had recovered from COVID-19. This chain joins TRBV19 and TRBJ2-7; 7 bases match TRBD2. Sequencing was done on a sample of CD4+ T cells from blood, cultured in vitro. Here the CDR3 reads CASRSSGGSYEQYF. CDR3 sequence (DNA): TGTGCCAGTAGATCATCGGGGGGCTCCTACGAGCAGTACTTC.